Below, 26 T cell receptor beta chains from the same sample are listed, as sequenced in a study of blood T cells in healthy people across ages. For the second PCR, which ran for about 6 to 11 cycles, a sample-barcoded 5' primer and a J-beta primer mix were used. Using its own MiXCR run on the 5' RACE reads, TCRdb lists one record per CDR3 protein. The sample has 1.5 million to 2 million distinct CDR3 sequences, 49% seen once; the top ten hold over 2%. The sample was blood. These receptors all come from a woman aged 40 to 50 in good health.

The V call is TRBV6-2 or TRBV6-3, the J call TRBJ1-5; D is unclear. Germline-derived CDR1 and CDR2 are MNHEY and SVGEGT. V was cut by 2 bases and J by 7 bases, with 12 bases left in between. The CDR3 has 14 residues. The CDR3 sequence: CASSYVGVKQPQHF. CDR3 coding DNA: TGTGCCAGCAGTTACGTCGGGGTTAAACAGCCCCAGCATTTT.

As DNA, the CDR3 is TGTGCCAGCAGTTTAGGAGAGGGAATTATCAATGAGCAGTTCTTC. It yields the protein CASSLGEGIINEQFF. The chain employs TRBV12-3 or TRBV12-4 and TRBJ2-1; possible D gene TRBD2, 5 bases. Trimming took off 1 base at V and 6 bases at J, with 13 bases between the two ends. The CDR3 loop spans 15 amino acids.

This chain connects TRBV4-2 to TRBJ2-1; maybe TRBD2 (6 bases). CDR1 and CDR2 (germline): LGHNA, YNFKEQ. The CDR3 covers 18 residues. V shed 0 bases and J shed 9 bases, with 24 bases lying between them. In DNA, the CDR3 is TGTGCCAGCAGCCAAGATTTGGTCTTAAGGACTAAGGCCCGTGAGCAGTTCTTC. It specifies CASSQDLVLRTKAREQFF.

V is TRBV7-8 and J is TRBJ2-5; TRBD1 aligns across 9 bases. Near its end, the DNA agrees better with TRBJ2-7, so the J call may be wrong. Germline assignment: CDR1 SGHVS and CDR2 FQNEAQ. The CDR3 has 15 residues. CDR3 sequence: CASSLRPGQGSEQYF. The CDR3 DNA follows: TGTGCCAGCAGCTTAAGACCAGGACAGGGGAGCGAGCAGTACTTC.

This rearrangement joins TRBV28 to TRBJ2-4; D not certain. Germline V gives CDR1 MDHEN, CDR2 SYDVKM. V was cut by 3 bases and J by 0 bases, with 9 bases left in between. The CDR3 spans 15 residues. The CDR3 protein is CASSFHLLAKNIQYF. CDR3 sequence (DNA): TGTGCCAGCAGTTTTCATTTACTAGCCAAAAACATTCAGTACTTC.

The chain employs TRBV7-6 and TRBJ2-5; 9 nucleotides match TRBD2. The CDR3 extends over 17 amino acids. CDR1 and CDR2 (germline): SGHVS, FNYEAQ. Trimming took 1 base from V and 1 from J; bases not matched to a gene: 7. CDR3 region: CASSLEDSGGPQETQYF. The CDR3 nucleotides read TGTGCCAGCAGCTTAGAGGATAGCGGGGGTCCCCAAGAGACCCAGTACTTC.

V usage is TRBV4-1 and J usage is TRBJ2-3; D possibly corresponds to TRBD2 (7 bases). The CDR3 extends over 16 amino acids. The germline V gene has CDR1 MGHRA and CDR2 YSYEKL. V gave up 0 bases and J gave up 5 bases, with 15 bases separating them. CDR3 nucleotides: TGCGCCAGCAGCCAAGATTGGGGGGGGGCCATAGATACGCAGTATTTT. Translating gives CASSQDWGGAIDTQYF.

The chain employs TRBV4-3 and TRBJ2-3, with TRBD1 as a possible D gene (5 bases). The CDR3 consists of 16 residues. Trimming removed 0 bases from V and 2 bases from J, with 12 bases in between. Looked up from germline, CDR1 is LGHNA and CDR2 is YSLEER. The CDR3 here is CASSQEPRVLTDTQYF. CDR3 DNA sequence: TGCGCCAGCAGCCAAGAGCCCAGGGTACTCACAGATACGCAGTATTTT.

The V gene is TRBV5-1, the J gene TRBJ2-4; D call uncertain. Near its end, the DNA agrees better with TRBJ2-7, so the J call may be wrong. The CDR3 spans 13 residues. Germline V gene sequence: CDR1 SGHRS, CDR2 YFSETQ. In nucleotides, the CDR3 is TGCGCCAGCAGCTGGCACACAGCGTACGAGCAGTACTTC. Protein: CASSWHTAYEQYF.

This clonotype was seen more than once but under ten times. This chain connects TRBV7-2 to TRBJ1-2, with TRBD1 matching over 8 bases. Looked up from germline, CDR1 is SGHTA and CDR2 is FQGNSA. V lost 4 bases and J lost 4; bases outside the gene matches: 14. The CDR3 loop spans 17 amino acids. The CDR3 nucleotides are TGTGCCAGCAGCTCCCAATCCTCCAGGACAGGGCCCTATGGCTACACCTTC. Encoded protein: CASSSQSSRTGPYGYTF.

The genes are TRBV20-1 and TRBJ2-5; D is uncertain. Trimming stripped 3 bases from V and 5 bases from J, with 10 bases between. CDR3 length: 12 amino acids. The germline V gene has CDR1 DFQATT and CDR2 SNEGSKA (reference sequence). CDR3 bases: TGCAGTGCTAGTAATCAATTGGAGACCCAGTACTTC. This codes for CSASNQLETQYF.

The V gene is TRBV29-1, the J gene TRBJ2-1, with a weak D call TRBD2 (5 bases). In germline, CDR1 is SQVTM, CDR2 ANQGSEA. The CDR3 spans 14 residues. The V gene lost 8 bases and the J gene lost 3 bases, with 17 bases spanning the gap. The CDR3, as DNA: TGCAGCCACTGGGGAGAGGGCGGCTACAATGAGCAGTTCTTC. Residues: CSHWGEGGYNEQFF.

The chain couples TRBV29-1 to TRBJ2-6; no firm D call. In germline, CDR1 is SQVTM, CDR2 ANQGSEA. Deletions cut 5 bases from V and 0 bases from J, with 5 bases between. The CDR3 has 13 residues. The CDR3 sequence: CSVRISGANVLTF. CDR3 DNA: TGCAGCGTTCGTATCTCTGGGGCCAACGTCCTGACTTTC.

In this sample, this clonotype turned up a few times. The chain links TRBV29-1 to TRBJ2-1; D might be TRBD2 (6 bases). Germline assignment: CDR1 SQVTM and CDR2 ANQGSEA. Deletions cut 4 bases from V and 3 bases from J, with 13 bases between. This CDR3 has 14 residues. The CDR3 DNA follows: TGCAGCGTTGGGTCCGGGGGAGACTACAATGAGCAGTTCTTC. This translates into CSVGSGGDYNEQFF.

The chain employs TRBV7-2 and TRBJ1-4; a weak D match, TRBD1 (5 bases). The V end lost 5 bases, the J end lost 11 bases, and 24 bases lay between the germline ends. Germline V gene lookup returns CDR1 SGHTA and CDR2 FQGNSA. The CDR3 has 16 residues. The CDR3 reads CASSRNEPGLGEKLFF. DNA for the CDR3: TGTGCCAGCAGCCGAAACGAACCGGGACTAGGAGAGAAACTGTTTTTT. Looking up the rest from reference TRBV7-2 and TRBJ1-4 gives the full variable domain: GAGVSQSPSNKVTEKGKDVELRCDPISGHTALYWYRQSLGQGLEFLIYFQGNSAPDKSGLPSDRFSAERTGGSVSTLTIQRTQQEDSAVYLCASSRNEPGLGEKLFFGSGTQLSVL.

The V and J genes are TRBV4-3 and TRBJ1-1; 7 nucleotides line up with TRBD1. Looked up from germline, CDR1 is LGHNA and CDR2 is YSLEER. Trimming cost V 0 bases and J 6 bases; bases outside gene matches: 7. This CDR3 has 15 residues. The CDR3, as DNA: TGCGCCAGCAGCCAAGACCGTGACAGGGTATCTGAAGCTTTCTTT. The encoded protein is CASSQDRDRVSEAFF.

The rearrangement uses TRBV28 and TRBJ1-2; unclear D gene. CDR3 size: 16 residues. V gave up 7 bases and J gave up 0 bases, with 18 bases separating them. Germline V gives CDR1 MDHEN, CDR2 SYDVKM. The CDR3 region has the DNA TGTGCCAGCAACTCCCCCGGGAGAAAAGCTAACTATGGCTACACCTTC. It codes for CASNSPGRKANYGYTF.

The V gene is TRBV29-1, the J gene TRBJ2-3; the D gene is possibly TRBD2 (5 bases). Per the germline V gene, CDR1 is SQVTM and CDR2 is ANQGSEA. V was clipped by 5 bases and J by 2 bases, with 17 bases between them. This CDR3 is built from 15 residues. The CDR3 sequence: CSVLEGPLVTDTQYF. The CDR3 DNA reads as TGCAGCGTTCTAGAGGGCCCGTTGGTCACAGATACGCAGTATTTT.

V and J are TRBV6-2 or TRBV6-3 and TRBJ2-3, with no clear D. Per the germline V gene, CDR1 is MNHEY and CDR2 is SVGEGT. CDR3 length: 15 amino acids. Trimming removed 3 bases from V and 4 bases from J, with 14 bases in between. The CDR3 DNA reads as TGTGCCAGCAGTTATTCAAACTCCGTGGCAGATACGCAGTATTTT. Encoded protein: CASSYSNSVADTQYF.

J is TRBJ2-2 and V is TRBV4-1; TRBD2 is a possible D gene (5 bases). This CDR3 spans 16 amino acids. Germline assignment: CDR1 MGHRA and CDR2 YSYEKL. The V end lost 3 bases, the J end lost 3 bases, and 14 bases lay between the germline ends. This CDR3 is CASSHPAGDYTGELFF. The CDR3 coding sequence is TGCGCCAGCAGCCACCCCGCGGGTGACTACACCGGGGAGCTGTTTTTT.

The V and J genes are TRBV9 and TRBJ2-1; TRBD2 matches at 10 bases. The CDR3 runs to 20 residues. Unmatched junction bases numbered 15, after V lost 1 base and J lost 2 bases. In germline, CDR1 is SGDLS, CDR2 YYNGEE. The DNA of the CDR3 is TGTGCCAGCAGCGTAAAGAGCGGGGGGGCCCTAAAGGGAACCTACAATGAGCAGTTCTTC. This encodes CASSVKSGGALKGTYNEQFF.

CDR3 sequence (DNA): TGTGCCAGCAGTTTTCGGCCAGAAAAACTGTTTTTT. As protein: CASSFRPEKLFF. This chain uses TRBV12-3 or TRBV12-4 with TRBJ1-4; no reliable D call. The length of the CDR3 is 12 residues. V was clipped by 3 bases and J by 8 bases, with 7 bases between them.

The chain couples TRBV6-5 to TRBJ2-3, with D perhaps assigned TRBD1 or TRBD2 (5 bases each). There are 16 residues in the CDR3. V lost 5 bases and J lost 1, with 16 bases in between. The germline V gene encodes CDR1 MNHEY and CDR2 SVGAGI. The CDR3 reads CASSTPGRRRTDTQYF. CDR3 bases: TGTGCCAGCAGTACCCCAGGGCGGAGGCGCACAGATACGCAGTATTTT.

Concerning this clonotype itself: At one boundary the junction diverges from the germline segment, which might be a read error. The chain couples TRBV6-1 to TRBJ2-3, with TRBD1 identical over 8 bases. Germline loops: CDR1 MNHNS, CDR2 SASEGT. The CDR3 length is 15 residues. Here the CDR3 DNA reads TGTGCCAGCAGTGCAAGGAGACAGGGGACAGATATGCAGTATTTT. Translated: CASSARRQGTDMQYF.

This clonotype was counted only a few times. The chain combines TRBV12-3 or TRBV12-4 with TRBJ2-5; 7 nucleotides line up with TRBD1. The CDR3 spans 15 residues. V shed 6 bases, J shed 7 bases, and the junction held 14 bases outside the gene matches. Written as DNA, the CDR3 is TGTGCCAGCAGCCCGAGACAGGGCGGTTGGGGGACCCAGTACTTC. This translates into CASSPRQGGWGTQYF.

The rearrangement joins TRBV4-3 to TRBJ2-1, with 8 bases identical to TRBD2. V was clipped by 0 bases and J by 6 bases; unmatched bases: 4. The CDR3 has 15 residues. CDR1 is LGHNA and CDR2 is YSLEER in the germline V gene. The CDR3 nucleotides read TGCGCCAGCAGCCAAGAACGGGGGGGGGCCAATGAGCAGTTCTTC. It yields the protein CASSQERGGANEQFF.